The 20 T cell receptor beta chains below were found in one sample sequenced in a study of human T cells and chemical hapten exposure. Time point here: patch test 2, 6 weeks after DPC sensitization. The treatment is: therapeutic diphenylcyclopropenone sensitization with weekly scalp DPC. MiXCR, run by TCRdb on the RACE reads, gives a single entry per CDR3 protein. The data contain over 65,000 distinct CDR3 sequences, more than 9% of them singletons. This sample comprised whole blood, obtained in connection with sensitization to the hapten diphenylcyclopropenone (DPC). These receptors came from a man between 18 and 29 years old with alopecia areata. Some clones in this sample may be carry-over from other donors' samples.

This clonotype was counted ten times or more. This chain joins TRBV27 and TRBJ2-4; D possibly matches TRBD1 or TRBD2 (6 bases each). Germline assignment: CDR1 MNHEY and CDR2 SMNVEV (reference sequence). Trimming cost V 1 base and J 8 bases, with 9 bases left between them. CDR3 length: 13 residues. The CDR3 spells CASSLYREDIQYF. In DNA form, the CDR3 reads TGTGCCAGCAGTTTATACAGGGAGGACATTCAGTACTTC.

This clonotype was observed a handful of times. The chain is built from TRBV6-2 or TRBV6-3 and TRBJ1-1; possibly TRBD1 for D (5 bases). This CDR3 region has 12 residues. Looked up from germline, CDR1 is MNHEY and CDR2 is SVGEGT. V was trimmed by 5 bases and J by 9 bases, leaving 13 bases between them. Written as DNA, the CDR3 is TGTGCCAGCAGTACAGGTGCTTCTAAAGCTTTCTTT. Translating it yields CASSTGASKAFF.

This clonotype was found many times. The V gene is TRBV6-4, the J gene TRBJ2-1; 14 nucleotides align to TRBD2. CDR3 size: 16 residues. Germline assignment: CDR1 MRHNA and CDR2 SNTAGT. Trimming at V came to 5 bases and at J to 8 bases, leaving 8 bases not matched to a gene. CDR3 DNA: TGTGCCAGCAGTAGACTAGCGGGGGGGAAAGAGGATGAGCAGTTCTTC. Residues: CASSRLAGGKEDEQFF.

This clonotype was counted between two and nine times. The CDR3 loop reads CASSYPPQGDTEAFF. The CDR3 DNA sequence: TGTGCCAGCAGCTACCCCCCTCAGGGGGACACTGAAGCTTTCTTT. This chain connects TRBV7-9 to TRBJ1-1, with 7 positions matching TRBD1. CDR3 size: 15 residues. The junction had 8 bases not matched to a gene; V was cut back by 4 bases and J by 3 bases. Germline assignment: CDR1 SEHNR and CDR2 FQNEAQ (reference sequence).

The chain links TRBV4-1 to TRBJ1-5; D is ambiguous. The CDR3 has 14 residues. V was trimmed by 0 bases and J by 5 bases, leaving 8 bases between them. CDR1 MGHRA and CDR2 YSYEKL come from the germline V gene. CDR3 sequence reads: CASSQDGDHQPQHF. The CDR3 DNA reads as TGCGCCAGCAGCCAAGACGGAGACCATCAGCCCCAGCATTTT.

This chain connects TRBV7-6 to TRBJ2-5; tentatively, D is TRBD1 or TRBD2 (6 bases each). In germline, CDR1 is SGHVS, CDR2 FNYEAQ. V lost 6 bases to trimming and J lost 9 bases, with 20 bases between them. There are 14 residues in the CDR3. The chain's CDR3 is CASREEGGLGPQYF. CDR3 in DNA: TGTGCCAGCAGGGAAGAGGGGGGATTGGGGCCCCAGTACTTC. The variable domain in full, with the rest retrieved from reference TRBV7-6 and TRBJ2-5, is GAGVSQSPRYKVTKRGQDVALRCDPISGHVSLYWYRQALGQGPEFLTYFNYEAQQDKSGLPNDRFSAERPEGSISTLTIQRTEQRDSAMYRCASREEGGLGPQYFGPGTRLLVL.

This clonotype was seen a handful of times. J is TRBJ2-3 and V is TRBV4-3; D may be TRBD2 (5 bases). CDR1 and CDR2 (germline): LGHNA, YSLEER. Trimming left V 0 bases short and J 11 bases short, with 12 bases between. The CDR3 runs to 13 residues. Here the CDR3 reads CASSQDPQREQYF. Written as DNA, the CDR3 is TGCGCCAGCAGCCAAGACCCCCAGAGGGAGCAGTATTTT.

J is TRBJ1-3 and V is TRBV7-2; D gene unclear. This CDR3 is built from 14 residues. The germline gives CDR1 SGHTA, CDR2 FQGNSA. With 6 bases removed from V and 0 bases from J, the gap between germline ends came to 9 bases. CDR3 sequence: CASRPSASGNTIYF. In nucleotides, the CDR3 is TGTGCCAGCAGACCGTCTGCCTCTGGAAACACCATATATTTT.

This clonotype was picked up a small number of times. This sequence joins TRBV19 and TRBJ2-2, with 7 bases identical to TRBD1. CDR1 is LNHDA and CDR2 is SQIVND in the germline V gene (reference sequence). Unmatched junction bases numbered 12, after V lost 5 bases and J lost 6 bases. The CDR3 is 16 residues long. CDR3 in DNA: TGTGCCAGTAGTCTCCGGGACAGCCCAGCGTCCGGGGAGCTGTTTTTT. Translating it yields CASSLRDSPASGELFF.

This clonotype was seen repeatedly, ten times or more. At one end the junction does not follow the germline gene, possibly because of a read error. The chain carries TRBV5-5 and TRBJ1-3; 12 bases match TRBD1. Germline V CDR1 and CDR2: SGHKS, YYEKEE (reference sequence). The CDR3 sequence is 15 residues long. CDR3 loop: CASSWGQGAGNTIYF. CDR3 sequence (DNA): TGTGCCAGCAGCTGGGGACAGGGGGCTGGGAACACCATATATTTT.

The CDR3 DNA sequence: TGTGCCAGCAGCCAGTCAGGGGGCAATGAGCAGTTCTTC. This translates into CASSQSGGNEQFF. V is TRBV3-1 and J is TRBJ2-1, with TRBD1 identical over 7 bases. The CDR3 is 13 amino acids. Germline loops: CDR1 LGHDT, CDR2 YNNKEL (reference sequence). V dropped 3 bases and J dropped 6; count of bases not matched to a gene: 2.

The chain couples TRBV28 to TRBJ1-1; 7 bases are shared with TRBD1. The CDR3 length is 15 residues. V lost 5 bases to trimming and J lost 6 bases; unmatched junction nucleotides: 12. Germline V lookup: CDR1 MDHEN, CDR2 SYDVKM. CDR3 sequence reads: CASSLPDRRSSEAFF. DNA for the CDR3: TGTGCCAGCAGTCTCCCGGACAGGAGGAGCTCTGAAGCTTTCTTT.

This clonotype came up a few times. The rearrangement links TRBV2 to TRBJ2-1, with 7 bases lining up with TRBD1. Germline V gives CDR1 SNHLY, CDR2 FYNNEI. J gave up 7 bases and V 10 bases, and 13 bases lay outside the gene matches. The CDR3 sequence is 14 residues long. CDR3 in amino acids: CANDRQGTPNEQFF. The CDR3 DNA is TGTGCCAACGATCGACAGGGAACCCCGAATGAGCAGTTCTTC.

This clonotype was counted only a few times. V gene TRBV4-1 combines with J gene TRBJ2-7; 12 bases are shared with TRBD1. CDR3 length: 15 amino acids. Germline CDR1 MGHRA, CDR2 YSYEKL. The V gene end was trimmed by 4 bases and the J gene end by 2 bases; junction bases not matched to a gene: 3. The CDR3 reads CASSLGTGGPYEQYF. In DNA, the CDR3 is TGCGCCAGCAGCCTTGGGACAGGGGGCCCCTACGAGCAGTACTTC.

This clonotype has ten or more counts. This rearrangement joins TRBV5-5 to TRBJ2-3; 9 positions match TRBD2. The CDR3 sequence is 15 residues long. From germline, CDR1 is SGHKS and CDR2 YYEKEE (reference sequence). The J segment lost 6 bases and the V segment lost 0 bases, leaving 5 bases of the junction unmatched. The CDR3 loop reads CASSLVVSGGDTQYF. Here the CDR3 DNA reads TGTGCCAGCAGCTTGGTAGTTAGCGGGGGTGATACGCAGTATTTT.

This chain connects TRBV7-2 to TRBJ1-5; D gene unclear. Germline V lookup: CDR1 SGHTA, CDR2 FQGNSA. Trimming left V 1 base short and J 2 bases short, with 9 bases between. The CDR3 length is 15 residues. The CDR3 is CASSLGELRNQPQHF. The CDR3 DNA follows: TGTGCCAGCAGCTTAGGAGAGCTCCGCAATCAGCCCCAGCATTTT.

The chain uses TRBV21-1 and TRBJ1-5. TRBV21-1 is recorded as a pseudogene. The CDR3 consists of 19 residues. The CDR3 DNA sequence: TGTGCCAGCAGCAAAGCGTCGGTTGCAGTACTTATTGACAATCAGCCCCAGCATTTT. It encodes CASSKASVAVLIDNQPQHF.

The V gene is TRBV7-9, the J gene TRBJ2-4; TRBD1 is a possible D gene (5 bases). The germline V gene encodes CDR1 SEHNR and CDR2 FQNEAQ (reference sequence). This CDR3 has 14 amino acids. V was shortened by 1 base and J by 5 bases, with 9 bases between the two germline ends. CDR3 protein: CASSLGGAENIQYF. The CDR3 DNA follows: TGTGCCAGCAGCTTAGGGGGCGCGGAAAACATTCAGTACTTC.

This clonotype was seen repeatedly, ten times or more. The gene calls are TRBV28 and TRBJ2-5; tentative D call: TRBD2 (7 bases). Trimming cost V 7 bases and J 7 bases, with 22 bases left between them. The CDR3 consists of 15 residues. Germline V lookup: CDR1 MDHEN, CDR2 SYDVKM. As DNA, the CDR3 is TGTGCCAGCACGAACATCGGGGGGCAACAGGGGACCCAGTACTTC. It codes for CASTNIGGQQGTQYF. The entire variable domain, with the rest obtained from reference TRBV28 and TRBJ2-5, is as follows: DVKVTQSSRYLVKRTGEKVFLECVQDMDHENMFWYRQDPGLGLRLIYFSYDVKMKEKGDIPEGYSVSREKKERFSLILESASTNQTSMYLCASTNIGGQQGTQYFGPGTRLLVL.

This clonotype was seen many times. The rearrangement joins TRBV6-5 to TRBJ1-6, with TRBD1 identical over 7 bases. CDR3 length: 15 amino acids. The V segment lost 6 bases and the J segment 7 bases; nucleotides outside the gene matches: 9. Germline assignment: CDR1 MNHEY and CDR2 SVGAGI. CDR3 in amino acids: CASSFSGQSNSPLHF. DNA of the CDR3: TGTGCCAGCAGCTTTTCGGGACAGTCGAATTCACCCCTCCACTTT.